This entry concerns a single T cell receptor beta chain. The record originates from a study of shared clonotypes between healthy human individuals. The investigators split CD4+ cells into a CD45RA+ naive subset and a CD45RA-negative memory subset. Method: immunoSEQ multiplex PCR; TCRdb's copy keeps in-frame clones and lacks some. The sample has approximately 2,000,000 clones; around 93% are singletons. Germline loops: CDR1 KGHSH, CDR2 LQKENI. Between the trimmed V and J ends, which lost 3 bases and 0 bases, there was a span of 18 bases. The CDR3 covers 18 residues. The rearrangement joins TRBV18 to TRBJ1-5; D gene uncertain. The sequencing input was naive CD4+ T cells from PBMCs. Subset meaning: CD45RA+ positively selected. The sequence was collected from a man aged 18 to 29 in good health. Some clones in this sample may be carry-over from other donors' samples. The CDR3: CASSPLRLQTNSNQPQHF. CDR3 DNA sequence: TGTGCCAGCTCACCGCTTCGATTACAGACTAATAGCAATCAGCCCCAGCATTTT.